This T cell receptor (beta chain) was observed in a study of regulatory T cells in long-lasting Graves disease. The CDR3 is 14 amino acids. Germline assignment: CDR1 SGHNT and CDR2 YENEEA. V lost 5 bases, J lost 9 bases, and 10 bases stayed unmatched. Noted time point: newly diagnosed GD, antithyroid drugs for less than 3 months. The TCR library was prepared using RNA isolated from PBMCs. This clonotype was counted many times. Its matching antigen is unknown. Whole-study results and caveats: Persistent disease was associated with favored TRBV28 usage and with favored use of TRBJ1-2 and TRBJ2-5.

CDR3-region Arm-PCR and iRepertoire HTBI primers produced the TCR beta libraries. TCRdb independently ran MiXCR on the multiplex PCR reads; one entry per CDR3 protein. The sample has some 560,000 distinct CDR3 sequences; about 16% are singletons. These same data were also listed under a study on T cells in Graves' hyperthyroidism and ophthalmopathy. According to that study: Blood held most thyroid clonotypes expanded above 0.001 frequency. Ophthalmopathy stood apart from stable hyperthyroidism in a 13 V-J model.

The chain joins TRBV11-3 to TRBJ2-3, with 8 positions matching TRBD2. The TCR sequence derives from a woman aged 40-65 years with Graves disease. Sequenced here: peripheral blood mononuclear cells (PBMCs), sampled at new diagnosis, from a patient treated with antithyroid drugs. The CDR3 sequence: CASSHRAGDRTQYF. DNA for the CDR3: TGTGCCAGCAGCCACCGAGCGGGGGACCGAACGCAGTATTTT. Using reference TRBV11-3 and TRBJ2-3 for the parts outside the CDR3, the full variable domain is EAGVVQSPRYKIIEKKQPVAFWCNPISGHNTLYWYLQNLGQGPELLIRYENEEAVDDSQLPKDRFSAERLKGVDSTLKIQPAELGDSAVYLCASSHRAGDRTQYFGPGTRLTVL.